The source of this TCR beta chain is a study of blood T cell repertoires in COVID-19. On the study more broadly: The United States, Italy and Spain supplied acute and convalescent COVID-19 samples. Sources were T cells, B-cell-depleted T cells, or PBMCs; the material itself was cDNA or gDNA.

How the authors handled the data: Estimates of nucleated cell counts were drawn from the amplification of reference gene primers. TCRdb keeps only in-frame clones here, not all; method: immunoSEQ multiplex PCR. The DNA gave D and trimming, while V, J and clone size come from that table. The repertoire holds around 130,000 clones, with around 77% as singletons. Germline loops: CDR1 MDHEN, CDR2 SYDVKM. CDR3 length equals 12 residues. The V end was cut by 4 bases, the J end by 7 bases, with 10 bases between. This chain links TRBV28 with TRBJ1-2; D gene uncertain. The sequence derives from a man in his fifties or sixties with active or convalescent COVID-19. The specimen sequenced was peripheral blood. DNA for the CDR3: TGTGCCAGCAGTTCCCCGAGTGGTGGCTACACCTTC. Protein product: CASSSPSGGYTF.